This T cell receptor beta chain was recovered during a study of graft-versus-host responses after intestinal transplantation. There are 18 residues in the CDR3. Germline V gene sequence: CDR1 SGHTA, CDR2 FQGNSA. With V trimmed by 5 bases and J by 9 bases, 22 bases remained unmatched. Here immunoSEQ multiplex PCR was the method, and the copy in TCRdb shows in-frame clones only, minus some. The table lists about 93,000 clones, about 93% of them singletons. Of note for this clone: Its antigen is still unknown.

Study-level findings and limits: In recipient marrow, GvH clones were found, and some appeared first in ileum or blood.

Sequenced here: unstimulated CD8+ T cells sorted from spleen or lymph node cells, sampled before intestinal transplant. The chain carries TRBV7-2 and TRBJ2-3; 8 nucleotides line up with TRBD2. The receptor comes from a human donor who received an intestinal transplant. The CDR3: CASSDAYSNSGVPRTQYF. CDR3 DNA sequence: TGTGCCAGCAGCGATGCTTATAGTAATAGCGGGGTCCCCAGGACGCAGTATTTT.